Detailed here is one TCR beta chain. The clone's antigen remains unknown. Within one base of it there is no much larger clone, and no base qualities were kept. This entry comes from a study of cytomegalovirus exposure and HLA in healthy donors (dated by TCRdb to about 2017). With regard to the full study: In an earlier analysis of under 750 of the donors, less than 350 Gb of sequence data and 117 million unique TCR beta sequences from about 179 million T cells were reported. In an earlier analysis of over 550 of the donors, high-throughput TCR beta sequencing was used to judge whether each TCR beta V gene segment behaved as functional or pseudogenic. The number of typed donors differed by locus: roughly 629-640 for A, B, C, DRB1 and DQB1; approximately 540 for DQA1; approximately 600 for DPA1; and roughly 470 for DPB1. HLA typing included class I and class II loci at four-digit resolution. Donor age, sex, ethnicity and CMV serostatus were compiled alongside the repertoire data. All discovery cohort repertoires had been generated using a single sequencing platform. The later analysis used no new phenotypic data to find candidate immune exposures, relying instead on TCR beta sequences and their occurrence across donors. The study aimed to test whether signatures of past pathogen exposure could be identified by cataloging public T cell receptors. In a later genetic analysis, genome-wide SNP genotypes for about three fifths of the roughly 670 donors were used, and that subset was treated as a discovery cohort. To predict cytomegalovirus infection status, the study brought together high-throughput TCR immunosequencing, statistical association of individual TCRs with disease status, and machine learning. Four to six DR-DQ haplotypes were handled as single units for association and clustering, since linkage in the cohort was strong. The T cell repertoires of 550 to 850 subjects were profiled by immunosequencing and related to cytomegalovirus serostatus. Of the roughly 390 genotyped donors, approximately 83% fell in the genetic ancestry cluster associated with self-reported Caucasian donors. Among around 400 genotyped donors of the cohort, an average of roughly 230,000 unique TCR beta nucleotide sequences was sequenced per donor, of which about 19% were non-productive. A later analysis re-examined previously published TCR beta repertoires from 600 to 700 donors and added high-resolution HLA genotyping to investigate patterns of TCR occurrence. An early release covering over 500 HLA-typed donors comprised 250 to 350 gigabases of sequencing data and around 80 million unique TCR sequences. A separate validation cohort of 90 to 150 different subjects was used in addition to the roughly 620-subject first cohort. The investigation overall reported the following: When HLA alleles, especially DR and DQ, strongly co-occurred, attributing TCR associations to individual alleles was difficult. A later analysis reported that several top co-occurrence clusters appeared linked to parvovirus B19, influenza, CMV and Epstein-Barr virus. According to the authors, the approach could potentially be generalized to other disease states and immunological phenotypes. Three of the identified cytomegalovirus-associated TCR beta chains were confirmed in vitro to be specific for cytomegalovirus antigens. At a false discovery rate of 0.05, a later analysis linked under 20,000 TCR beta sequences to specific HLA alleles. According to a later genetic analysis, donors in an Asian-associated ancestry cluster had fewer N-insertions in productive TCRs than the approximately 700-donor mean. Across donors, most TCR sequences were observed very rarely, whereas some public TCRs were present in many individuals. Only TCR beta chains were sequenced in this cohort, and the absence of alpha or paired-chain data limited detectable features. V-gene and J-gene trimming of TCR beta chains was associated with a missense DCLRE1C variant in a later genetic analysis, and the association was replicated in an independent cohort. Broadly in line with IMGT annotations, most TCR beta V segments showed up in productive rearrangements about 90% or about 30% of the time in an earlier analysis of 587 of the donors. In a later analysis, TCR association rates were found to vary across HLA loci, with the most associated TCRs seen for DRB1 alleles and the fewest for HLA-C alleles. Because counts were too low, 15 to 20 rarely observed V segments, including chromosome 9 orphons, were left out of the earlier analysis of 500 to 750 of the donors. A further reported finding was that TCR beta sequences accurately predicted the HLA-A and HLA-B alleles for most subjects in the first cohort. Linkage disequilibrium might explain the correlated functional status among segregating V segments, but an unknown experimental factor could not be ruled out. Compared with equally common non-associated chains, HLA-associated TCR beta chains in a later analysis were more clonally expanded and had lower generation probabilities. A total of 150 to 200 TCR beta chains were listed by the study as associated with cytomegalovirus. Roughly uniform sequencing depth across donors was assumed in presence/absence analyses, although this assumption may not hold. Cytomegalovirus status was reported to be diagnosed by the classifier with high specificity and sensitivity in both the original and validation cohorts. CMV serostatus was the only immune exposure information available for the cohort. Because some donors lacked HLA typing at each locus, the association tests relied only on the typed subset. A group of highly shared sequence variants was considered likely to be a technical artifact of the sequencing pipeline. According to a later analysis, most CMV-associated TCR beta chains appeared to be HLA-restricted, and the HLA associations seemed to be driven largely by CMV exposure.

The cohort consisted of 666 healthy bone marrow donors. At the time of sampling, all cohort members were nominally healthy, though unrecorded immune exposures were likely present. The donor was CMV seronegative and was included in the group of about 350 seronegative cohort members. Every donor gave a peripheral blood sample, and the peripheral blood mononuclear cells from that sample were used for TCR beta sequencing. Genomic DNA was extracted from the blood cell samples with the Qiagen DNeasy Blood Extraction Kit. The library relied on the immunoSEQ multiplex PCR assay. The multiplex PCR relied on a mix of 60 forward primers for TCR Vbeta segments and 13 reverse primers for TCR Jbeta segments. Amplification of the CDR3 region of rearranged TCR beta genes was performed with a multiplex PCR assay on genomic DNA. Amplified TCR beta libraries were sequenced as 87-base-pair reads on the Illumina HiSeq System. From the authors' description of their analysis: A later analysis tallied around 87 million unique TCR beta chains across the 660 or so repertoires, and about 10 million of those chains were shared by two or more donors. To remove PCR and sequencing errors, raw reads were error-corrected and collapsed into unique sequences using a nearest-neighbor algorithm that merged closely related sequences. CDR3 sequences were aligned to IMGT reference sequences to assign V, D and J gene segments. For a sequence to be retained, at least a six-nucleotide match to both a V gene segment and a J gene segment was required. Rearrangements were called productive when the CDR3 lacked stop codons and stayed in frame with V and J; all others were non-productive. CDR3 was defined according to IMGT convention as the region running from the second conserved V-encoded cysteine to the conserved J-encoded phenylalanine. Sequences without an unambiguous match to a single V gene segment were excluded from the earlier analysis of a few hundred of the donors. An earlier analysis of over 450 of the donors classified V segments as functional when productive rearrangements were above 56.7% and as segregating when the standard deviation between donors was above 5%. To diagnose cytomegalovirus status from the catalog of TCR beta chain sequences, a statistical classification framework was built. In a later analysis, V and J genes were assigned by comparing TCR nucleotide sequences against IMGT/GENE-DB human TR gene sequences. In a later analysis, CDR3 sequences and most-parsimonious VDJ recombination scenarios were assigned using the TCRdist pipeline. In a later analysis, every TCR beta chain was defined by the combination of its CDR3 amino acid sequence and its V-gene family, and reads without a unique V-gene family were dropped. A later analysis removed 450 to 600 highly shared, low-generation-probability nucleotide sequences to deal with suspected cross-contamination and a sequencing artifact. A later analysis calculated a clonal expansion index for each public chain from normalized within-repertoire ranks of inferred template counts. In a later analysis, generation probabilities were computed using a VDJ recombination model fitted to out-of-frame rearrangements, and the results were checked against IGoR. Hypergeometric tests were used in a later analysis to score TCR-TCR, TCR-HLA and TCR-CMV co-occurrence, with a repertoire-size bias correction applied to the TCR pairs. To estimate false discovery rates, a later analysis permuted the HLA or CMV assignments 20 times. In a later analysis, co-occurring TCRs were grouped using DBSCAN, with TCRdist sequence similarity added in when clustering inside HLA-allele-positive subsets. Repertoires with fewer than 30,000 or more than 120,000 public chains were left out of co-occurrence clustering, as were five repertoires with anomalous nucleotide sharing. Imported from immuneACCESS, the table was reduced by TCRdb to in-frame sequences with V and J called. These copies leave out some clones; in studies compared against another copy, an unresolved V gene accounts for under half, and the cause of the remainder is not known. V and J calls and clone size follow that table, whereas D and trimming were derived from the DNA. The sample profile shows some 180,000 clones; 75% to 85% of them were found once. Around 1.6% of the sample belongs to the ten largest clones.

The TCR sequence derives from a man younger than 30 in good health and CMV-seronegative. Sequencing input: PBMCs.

The nucleotides are TGTGCCAGCAGCTCGGGGGAAGCAGGATCCTACGAGCAGTACTTC. Its protein reads: CASSSGEAGSYEQYF. The chain is encoded by TRBV9 joined to TRBJ2-7; tentative D gene TRBD2, with 6 bases matching. The germline V gene encodes CDR1 SGDLS and CDR2 YYNGEE. V lost 4 bases and J lost 1 base; the stretch between them is 15 bases long. Counted from cysteine to phenylalanine, this CDR3 has 15 amino acids. Only CDR3 DNA remains: 45 bases, in frame from the first base.